What follows are 19 T cell receptor beta chains derived from one specimen sequenced in a study of vaccination and CD4 T cells after COVID-19 (dated by TCRdb to about 2022). These receptors are not linked to any known antigen. The library came from PCR. Data came from an Illumina iSeq 100. At the Johns Hopkins FTIC core, DNA from the cultured CD4+ T cells underwent TCR sequencing with the Oncomine TCR Beta short-read assay. The public sequencing data were trimmed at Q25 with fastp and processed into clonotypes with MiXCR by TCRdb, which kept only in-frame beta chains. Every CDR3 protein is listed once, alongside the most common genes and DNA of its rows. The sample contains about 22,000 distinct CDR3 sequences, 30% to 45% of them found a single time. In total, the top ten clones hold around 8.4% of the sample. The meaning of the sample's time point label: late sampling 161 to 241 days after vaccination in a few convalescent patients. Reading the label with the study, this specimen's treatment or condition is: approximately nine-day PBMC culture with coronavirus spike peptide pools or control peptides (ViraFEST assay).

This specimen was CD4+ T cells from blood, cultured in vitro, taken about 7 months after SARS-CoV-2 vaccination. All receptors derive from a human donor who had recovered from COVID-19.

V is TRBV28 and J is TRBJ2-5; 9 positions agree with TRBD2. Per the germline V gene, CDR1 is MDHEN and CDR2 is SYDVKM. The V segment lost 6 bases and the J segment 5 bases; nucleotides outside the gene matches: 4. This CDR3 has 13 amino acids. In DNA form, the CDR3 reads TGTGCCAGCAGGAATAGCGGGAGTGAGACCCAGTACTTC. It yields the protein CASRNSGSETQYF.

This clonotype turned up a few times. The chain joins TRBV6-5 to TRBJ1-5, with no clear D. The V gene's germline CDR1 is MNHEY and CDR2 SVGAGI. Trimming pared 4 bases from V and 3 bases from J, leaving 10 bases between. This CDR3 has 14 amino acids. The DNA for the CDR3 is TGTGCCAGCAGTTCGGGAGCCTTCAATCAGCCCCAGCATTTT. Its protein product is CASSSGAFNQPQHF.

CDR3 loop: CASSLVRNEQFF. For the CDR3, the DNA is TGTGCCAGCAGCTTAGTACGGAATGAGCAGTTCTTC. This rearrangement joins TRBV7-9 to TRBJ2-1; D unresolved. The CDR3 has 12 amino acids. V lost 1 base, J lost 7 bases, and 5 bases lay in between. The V gene's germline CDR1 is SEHNR and CDR2 FQNEAQ (reference sequence).

J is TRBJ2-1 and V is TRBV7-2; 10 bases fit TRBD2. The CDR3 is 15 amino acids. Germline V gene lookup returns CDR1 SGHTA and CDR2 FQGNSA. With V trimmed by 5 bases and J by 4 bases, 5 bases remained unmatched. The CDR3 is CASSRGLAEYNEQFF. CDR3 in DNA: TGTGCCAGCAGCAGAGGACTAGCGGAGTACAATGAGCAGTTCTTC.

This clonotype was observed a handful of times. This chain connects TRBV7-9 to TRBJ2-5; the D gene could be TRBD1 or TRBD2 (5 bases each). Trimming took off 2 bases at V and 3 bases at J, with 13 bases between the two ends. Germline loops: CDR1 SEHNR, CDR2 FQNEAQ (reference sequence). This CDR3 has 15 amino acids. The CDR3 here is CASSLRGPSKETQYF. In DNA form, the CDR3 reads TGTGCCAGCAGCTTAAGGGGACCCTCAAAAGAGACCCAGTACTTC.

The gene calls are TRBV7-6 and TRBJ2-6; D ambiguous. Trimming shortened V by 2 bases and J by 1 base, and 12 bases separated the two germline ends. This CDR3 is built from 17 residues. Germline loops: CDR1 SGHVS, CDR2 FNYEAQ. CDR3 loop: CASSLSTAESGANVLTF. CDR3 nucleotide sequence: TGTGCCAGCAGCTTATCTACGGCGGAATCTGGGGCCAACGTCCTGACTTTC. The variable domain in full, with the rest retrieved from reference TRBV7-6 and TRBJ2-6, is GAGVSQSPRYKVTKRGQDVALRCDPISGHVSLYWYRQALGQGPEFLTYFNYEAQQDKSGLPNDRFSAERPEGSISTLTIQRTEQRDSAMYRCASSLSTAESGANVLTFGAGSRLTVL.

This rearrangement joins TRBV20-1 to TRBJ2-7; the D gene could be TRBD1 or TRBD2 (6 bases each). Germline CDR1 DFQATT, CDR2 SNEGSKA (reference sequence). This CDR3 contains 15 residues. The V end lost 4 bases, the J end lost 3 bases, and 19 bases lay between the germline ends. The CDR3 DNA reads as TGCAGTGCTACCCCTTTGGGGGGCAGGGACTACGAGCAGTACTTC. Encoded protein: CSATPLGGRDYEQYF.

The chain uses TRBV7-2 and TRBJ2-5; D gene ambiguous. From germline, CDR1 is SGHTA and CDR2 FQGNSA. This CDR3 contains 13 residues. V lost 3 bases to trimming and J lost 3 bases, with 8 bases between them. The DNA for the CDR3 is TGTGCCAGCAGCTTCAGTAGAAAAGAGACCCAGTACTTC. Encoded protein: CASSFSRKETQYF.

The V and J genes are TRBV20-1 and TRBJ2-7; tentatively, D is TRBD1 (6 bases). This CDR3 region has 14 residues. The germline gives CDR1 DFQATT, CDR2 SNEGSKA (reference sequence). V was pared by 2 bases and J by 4 bases, with 15 bases between. In DNA form, the CDR3 reads TGCAGTGCTAGATGGGCAGGGGATGCTTACGAGCAGTACTTC. Its protein is CSARWAGDAYEQYF.

This clonotype was seen a few times. The chain uses TRBV6-5 and TRBJ2-5; D gene ambiguous. CDR1 and CDR2 from the germline V gene are MNHEY and SVGAGI. The CDR3 is made up of 18 amino acids. V lost 6 bases to trimming and J lost 3 bases, with 26 bases between them. CDR3 bases: TGTGCCAGCAGGTACGGAGCCCTTCGACGCCTGATAAAAGAGACCCAGTACTTC. Protein product: CASRYGALRRLIKETQYF.

This clonotype has just a few counts. The chain has TRBV7-2 and TRBJ2-1; no clear D. CDR3 length equals 12 residues. V lost 2 bases and J 8 bases, leaving 7 bases between the germline ends. The germline gives CDR1 SGHTA, CDR2 FQGNSA. The CDR3, as DNA: TGTGCCAGCAGCTTAAGGCGTCATGAGCAGTTCTTC. Its translation is CASSLRRHEQFF.

This clonotype has a handful of counts. V gene TRBV20-1 combines with J gene TRBJ1-2, with TRBD1 identical over 10 bases. J lost 3 bases, V lost 1 base, and 14 bases had no gene match. In germline, CDR1 is DFQATT, CDR2 SNEGSKA (reference sequence). The CDR3 has 18 amino acids. CDR3 sequence reads: CSARGGEGQGVEYYGYTF. The CDR3 region has the DNA TGCAGTGCTAGAGGTGGGGAAGGACAGGGGGTCGAATACTATGGCTACACCTTC.

This clonotype has only one observation. J is TRBJ2-5 and V is TRBV10-3; 7 bases agree with TRBD1. The CDR3 covers 13 residues. Germline CDR1 and CDR2: ENHRY and SYGVKD. V lost 5 bases to trimming and J lost 3 bases; unmatched junction nucleotides: 3. CDR3 loop: CAISPGTEETQYF. DNA of the CDR3: TGTGCCATCAGTCCCGGGACAGAAGAGACCCAGTACTTC.

This clonotype showed up just a few times. The chain employs TRBV21-1 and TRBJ1-5. TRBV21-1 is marked as a pseudogene. The CDR3 totals 14 residues. CDR3 DNA: TGTGCCAGCAGCAAGGCTTGTAGCAATCAGCCCCAGCATTTT. Its translation is CASSKACSNQPQHF.

By share, this clonotype ranks as medium-sized (0.01 to 0.1%). The V gene is TRBV20-1, the J gene TRBJ1-2; possible D gene TRBD1, 6 bases. CDR1 DFQATT and CDR2 SNEGSKA come from the germline V gene (reference sequence). This CDR3 contains 13 residues. V was trimmed by 0 bases and J by 8 bases, leaving 13 bases between them. The CDR3 is CSARDYRESGYTF. Here the CDR3 DNA reads TGCAGTGCTAGAGATTACAGGGAAAGCGGCTACACCTTC.

V usage is TRBV7-9 and J usage is TRBJ1-2; TRBD1 aligns across 7 bases. Germline CDR1 SEHNR, CDR2 FQNEAQ (reference sequence). Unmatched junction bases numbered 4, after V lost 2 bases and J lost 7 bases. This CDR3 contains 13 residues. CDR3 amino acids: CASSLLGGSGYTF. The CDR3 DNA reads as TGTGCCAGCAGCTTATTAGGGGGCTCTGGCTACACCTTC.

This clonotype was counted a few times. The chain has TRBV23-1 and TRBJ1-2; D is undetermined. TRBV23-1 is an ORF, with its function uncertain. This CDR3 has 11 residues. The V end lost 9 bases, the J end lost 3 bases, and 8 bases lay between the germline ends. DNA for the CDR3: TGCGCCAGGGGGAGGCACTATGGCTACACCTTC. It is translated as CARGRHYGYTF.

This clonotype was seen a few times. The chain has TRBV27 and TRBJ2-5, with D possibly matching TRBD1 (5 bases). CDR3 length: 14 residues. CDR1 is MNHEY, CDR2 SMNVEV, per germline (reference sequence). Trimming removed 6 bases from V and 2 bases from J, with 13 bases in between. CDR3 sequence (DNA): TGTGCCAGCAGAAAGGGGCAGGAACAAGAGACCCAGTACTTC. This sequence encodes CASRKGQEQETQYF.

In its sample, this clonotype was seen a few times. The chain's CDR3 is CSGWERFNIQYF. CDR3 in DNA: TGCAGTGGGTGGGAGAGGTTCAACATTCAGTACTTC. The chain is built from TRBV20-1 and TRBJ2-4; D might be TRBD2 (5 bases). From germline, CDR1 is DFQATT and CDR2 SNEGSKA (reference sequence). CDR3 length equals 12 residues. V was clipped by 7 bases and J by 7 bases, with 14 bases between them.